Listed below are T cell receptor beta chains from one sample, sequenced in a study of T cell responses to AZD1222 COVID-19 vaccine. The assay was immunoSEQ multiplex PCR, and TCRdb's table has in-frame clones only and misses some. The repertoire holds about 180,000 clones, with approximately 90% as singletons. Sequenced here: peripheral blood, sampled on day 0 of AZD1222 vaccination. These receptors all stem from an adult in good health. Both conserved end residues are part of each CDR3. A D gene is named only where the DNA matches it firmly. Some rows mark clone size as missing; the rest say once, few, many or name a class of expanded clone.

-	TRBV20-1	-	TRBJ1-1	TGCAGTGCTAGTCGGGTGGCCACCACGAACACTGAAGCTTTCTTT	CSASRVATTNTEAFF
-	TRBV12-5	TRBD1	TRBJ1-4	TGTGCTAGTGGTTTGGGGACAGGGGTGGGTAATGAAAAACTGTTTTTT	CASGLGTGVGNEKLFF
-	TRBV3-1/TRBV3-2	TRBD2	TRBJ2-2	TGTGCCAGCAGCCGACTCCTAGCGGGAGCCAACACCGGGGAGCTGTTTTTT	CASSRLLAGANTGELFF
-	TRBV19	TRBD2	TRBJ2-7	TGTGCCAGCTCGGGACTAGCCGGACCTTACGAGCAGTACTTC	CASSGLAGPYEQYF
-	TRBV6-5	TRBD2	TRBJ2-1	TGTGCCAGCCGAATCGGGCTAGCGGGCTACAATGAGCAGTTCTTC	CASRIGLAGYNEQFF
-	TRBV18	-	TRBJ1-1	TGTGCCAGCTCTCCTGACCTGAACACTGAAGCTTTCTTT	CASSPDLNTEAFF
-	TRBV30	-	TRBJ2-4	TGTGCTCTAAGTCAGTTCCACTCGGGCAAAAACATTCAGTACTTC	CALSQFHSGKNIQYF
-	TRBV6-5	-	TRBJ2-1	TGTGCCACCGGATTCAATGAGCAGTTCTTC	CATGFNEQFF
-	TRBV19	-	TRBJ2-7	TGTGCCACCAAACAGGGTTTGGAGCAGTACTTC	CATKQGLEQYF
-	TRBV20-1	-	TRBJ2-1	TGCAGTGCTAGTAGTCTCGCGAATGAGCAGTTCTTC	CSASSLANEQFF
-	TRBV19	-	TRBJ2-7	TGTGCCAGTAGTATAGGGGGGACGAACGAGCAGTACTTC	CASSIGGTNEQYF
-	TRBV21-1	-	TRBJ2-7	TGTGCCAACTGGACCGGGACTAGCGGTTCTTGCTCCACCTACGAGCAGTACTTC	CANWTGTSGSCSTYEQYF
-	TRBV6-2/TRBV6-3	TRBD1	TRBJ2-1	TGTGCCAGCAGCCGATGGACAGGCTTTTCCTACAATGAGCAGTTCTTC	CASSRWTGFSYNEQFF
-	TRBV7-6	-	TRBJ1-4	TGTGCCAGCGCCTTATCGGGGACCTATGGAGAAAAACTGTTTTTT	CASALSGTYGEKLFF
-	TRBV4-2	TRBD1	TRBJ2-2	TGTGCCAGCAGCCAGGCGCCCCGGGACAGGGGATCCGGGGAGCTGTTTTTT	CASSQAPRDRGSGELFF
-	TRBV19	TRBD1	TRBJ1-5	TGTGCCAGTAGTACCCGCGGACAGGGGCATCAGCCCCAGCATTTT	CASSTRGQGHQPQHF
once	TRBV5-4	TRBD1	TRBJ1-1	TGTGCCAGCAGCCTTTCCCGGGACAGGGGAGACACTGAAGCTTTCTTT	CASSLSRDRGDTEAFF
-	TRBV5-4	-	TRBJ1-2	TGTGCCAGCAGCCGGGGGGGGCGTCAGACTAACTATGGCTACACCTTC	CASSRGGRQTNYGYTF
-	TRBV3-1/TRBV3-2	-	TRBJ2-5	TGTGCCAGTTCAGGATTAGGAGAGACCCAGTACTTC	CASSGLGETQYF
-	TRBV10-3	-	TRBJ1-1	TGTGCCATCTCCGGAACAGGCACCACTGAAGCTTTCTTT	CAISGTGTTEAFF
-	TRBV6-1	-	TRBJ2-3	TGTGCCAGCAGTGAGCAGGTTCATAGCACAGATACGCAGTATTTT	CASSEQVHSTDTQYF
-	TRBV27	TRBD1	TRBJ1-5	TGTGCCAGCAGATTGACAGGGGACAATCAGCCCCAGCATTTT	CASRLTGDNQPQHF
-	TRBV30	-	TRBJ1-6	TGTGCCTGGAGTGTACTCGGAAGTGGTCTTAATTCACCCCTCCACTTT	CAWSVLGSGLNSPLHF
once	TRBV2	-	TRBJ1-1	TGTGCCAGCATAGAGGGGAGGACTGAAGCTTTCTTT	CASIEGRTEAFF
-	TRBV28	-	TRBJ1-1	TGTGCCAGCAGCTTCTCTTGGAGTGTCACTGAAGCTTTCTTT	CASSFSWSVTEAFF
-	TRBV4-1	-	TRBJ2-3	TGCGCCAGCAGCCCGGGACTCAAAACAGATACGCAGTATTTT	CASSPGLKTDTQYF
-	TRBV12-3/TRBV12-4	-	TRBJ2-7	TGTGCCAGCATCCCCAGTGGGGGGTTCGAGCAGTACTTC	CASIPSGGFEQYF
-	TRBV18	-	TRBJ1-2	TGTGCCAGCTCAGACCAAAGGGGAAACTATGGCTACACCTTC	CASSDQRGNYGYTF
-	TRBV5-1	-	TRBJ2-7	TGCGCCAGCAGCTTGGACTACACAGGAGACGAGCAGTACTTC	CASSLDYTGDEQYF
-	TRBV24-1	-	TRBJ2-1	TGTGCCACCAGCCCTGGGGGTGAGCAGTTCTTC	CATSPGGEQFF
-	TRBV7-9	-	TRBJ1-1	TGTGCCAGCAGCTTAGCGCTGACAGACACTGAAGCTTTCTTT	CASSLALTDTEAFF
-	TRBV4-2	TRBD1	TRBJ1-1	TGTGCCAGCAGCCAAGAAGGGGAACAGGGGGACCTGAACACTGAAGCTTTCTTT	CASSQEGEQGDLNTEAFF
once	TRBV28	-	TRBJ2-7	TGTGCCAGCAGCCAGGGGGGGCCTACCGACTCCTACGAGCAGTACTTC	CASSQGGPTDSYEQYF
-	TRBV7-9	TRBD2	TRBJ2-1	TGTGCCAGCAGCCCGGGAGGGCCCGGGGAGCAGTTCTTC	CASSPGGPGEQFF
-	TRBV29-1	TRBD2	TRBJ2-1	TGCAGCGTTGATTCGTCTAGCGGATACAATGAGCAGTTCTTC	CSVDSSSGYNEQFF
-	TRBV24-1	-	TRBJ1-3	TGTGCCACCAGTGATCCTGGCCTGTCTGGAAACACCATATATTTT	CATSDPGLSGNTIYF
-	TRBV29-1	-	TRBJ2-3	TGCAGCGCCTCGACAGGTAGCACAGATACGCAGTATTTT	CSASTGSTDTQYF
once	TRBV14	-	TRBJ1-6	TGTGCCAGCGCGGGGGGACCTAATTCACCCCTCCACTTT	CASAGGPNSPLHF
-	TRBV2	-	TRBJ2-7	TGTGCCAGCAGTGAAACCCCTCGTGGGGGCGAGCAGTACTTC	CASSETPRGGEQYF
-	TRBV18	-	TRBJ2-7	TGTGCCAGCTCACCACCGGTCGGGCGGAGGGACGAGCAGTACTTC	CASSPPVGRRDEQYF
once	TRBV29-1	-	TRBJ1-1	TGCAGCGTTGGGGAGGGCATGAACACTGAAGCTTTCTTT	CSVGEGMNTEAFF
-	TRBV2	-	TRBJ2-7	TGTGCCAGCAGTGAACCCGGTGAGCAGTACTTC	CASSEPGEQYF
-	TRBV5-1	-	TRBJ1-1	TGCGCCAGCAGCGTCGGGGGGAACACTGAAGCTTTCTTT	CASSVGGNTEAFF
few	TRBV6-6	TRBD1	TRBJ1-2	TGTGCCAGCAGTCAGACCGCCCCGGGACAGGGGGCGGAGAATAAAGGCTACACCTTC	CASSQTAPGQGAENKGYTF
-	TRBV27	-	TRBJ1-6	TGTGCCAGCAGCCCCCCTCCAAATTATAATTCACCCCTCCACTTT	CASSPPPNYNSPLHF
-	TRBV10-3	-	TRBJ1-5	TGTGCCATCAGTGGCGGTAGCAATCAGCCCCAGCATTTT	CAISGGSNQPQHF
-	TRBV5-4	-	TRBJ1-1	TGTGCCAGCAGCTTGGAGGCAGGGAAAGCTGAAGCTTTCTTT	CASSLEAGKAEAFF
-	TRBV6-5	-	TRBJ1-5	TGTGCCAGCAGCACCAGGGTTAGCAATCAGCCCCAGCATTTT	CASSTRVSNQPQHF
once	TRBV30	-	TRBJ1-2	TGTGCCTGGAGTCCGGACAGTGGCTATGGCTACACCTTC	CAWSPDSGYGYTF
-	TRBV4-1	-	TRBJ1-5	TGCGCCAGCAGCCAAGACCCTGGTGGGGATCAGCCCCAGCATTTT	CASSQDPGGDQPQHF
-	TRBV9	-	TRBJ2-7	TGTGCCAGCAGCTCACGAGGGTTCGAGGAGCAGTACTTC	CASSSRGFEEQYF
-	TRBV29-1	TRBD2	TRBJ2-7	TGCAGCGTTTATTCCGGGACTAGCGGGTACGAGCAGTACTTC	CSVYSGTSGYEQYF
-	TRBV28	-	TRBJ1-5	TGTGCCAGCAGTTTTCCGCAGGGAATCCAGCCCCAGCATTTT	CASSFPQGIQPQHF